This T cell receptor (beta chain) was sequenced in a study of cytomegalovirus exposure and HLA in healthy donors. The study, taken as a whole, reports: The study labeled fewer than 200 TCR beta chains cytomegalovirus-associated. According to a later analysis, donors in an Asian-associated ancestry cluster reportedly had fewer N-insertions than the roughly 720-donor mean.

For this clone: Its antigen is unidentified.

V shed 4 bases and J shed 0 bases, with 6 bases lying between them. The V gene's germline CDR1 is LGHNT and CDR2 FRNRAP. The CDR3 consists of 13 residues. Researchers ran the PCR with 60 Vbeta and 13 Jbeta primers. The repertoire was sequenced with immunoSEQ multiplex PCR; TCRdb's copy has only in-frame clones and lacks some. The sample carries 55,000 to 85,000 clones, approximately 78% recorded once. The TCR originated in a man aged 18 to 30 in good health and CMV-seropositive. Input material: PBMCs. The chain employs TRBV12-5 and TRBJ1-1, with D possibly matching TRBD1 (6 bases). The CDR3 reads CASGSGVNTEAFF. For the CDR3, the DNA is TGTGCTAGTGGTTCAGGGGTGAACACTGAAGCTTTCTTT.